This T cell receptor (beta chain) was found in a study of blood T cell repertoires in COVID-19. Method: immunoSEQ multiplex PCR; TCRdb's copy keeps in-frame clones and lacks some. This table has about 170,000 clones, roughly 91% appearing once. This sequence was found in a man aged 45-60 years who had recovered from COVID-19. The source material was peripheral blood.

CDR3 loop: CASRDPNTGELFF. For the CDR3, the DNA is TGTGCCAGTCGAGATCCGAACACCGGGGAGCTGTTTTTT. The V and J genes are TRBV28 and TRBJ2-2; D uncertain. The V end was cut by 9 bases, the J end by 0 bases, with 8 bases between. CDR1 MDHEN and CDR2 SYDVKM come from the germline V gene. This CDR3 is built from 13 residues. The full variable domain, its missing parts supplied by reference TRBV28 and TRBJ2-2, is DVKVTQSSRYLVKRTGEKVFLECVQDMDHENMFWYRQDPGLGLRLIYFSYDVKMKEKGDIPEGYSVSREKKERFSLILESASTNQTSMYLCASRDPNTGELFFGEGSRLTVL.